What follows are 29 T cell receptor beta chains derived from one specimen sequenced in a study of blood T cell repertoires in COVID-19. TCRdb's copy holds only in-frame clones and misses some; the assay was immunoSEQ multiplex PCR. Among fewer than 350,000 clones, around 90% were seen once, and the ten largest hold less than 2%. The sample was PBMCs or T cells enriched from blood (not recorded which). The receptors were sampled from a woman in her thirties or forties who had recovered from COVID-19.

CDR3 in amino acids: CSVARTGGLNEKLFF. The DNA of the CDR3 is TGCAGCGTTGCGAGGACAGGGGGTCTTAATGAAAAACTGTTTTTT. This rearrangement joins TRBV29-1 to TRBJ1-4, with TRBD1 identical over 10 bases. The V gene end was trimmed by 4 bases and the J gene end by 4 bases; junction bases not matched to a gene: 6. The CDR3 is made up of 15 amino acids. Germline V gene lookup returns CDR1 SQVTM and CDR2 ANQGSEA.

This clone is a singleton in its sample. The rearrangement uses TRBV5-1 and TRBJ2-1; D possibly corresponds to TRBD2 (6 bases). The CDR3 spans 15 residues. The germline V gene encodes CDR1 SGHRS and CDR2 YFSETQ. V lost 4 bases, J lost 7 bases, and 18 bases lay in between. The chain's CDR3 is CASSLAAGGNNEQFF. In DNA form, the CDR3 reads TGCGCCAGCAGCCTGGCAGCGGGTGGAAATAATGAGCAGTTCTTC.

The rearrangement joins TRBV27 to TRBJ2-3; TRBD2 aligns across 7 bases. The germline CDR1 and CDR2 sequences are MNHEY and SMNVEV (reference sequence). The CDR3 sequence is 15 residues long. V trimming: 7 bases; J trimming: 4 bases; junction bases outside the gene matches: 11. This CDR3 reads CASKYLAGVADTQYF. DNA of the CDR3: TGTGCCAGCAAATACCTGGCGGGAGTCGCAGATACGCAGTATTTT.

This sequence joins TRBV11-2 and TRBJ1-1; TRBD1 is a possible D gene (5 bases). Per the germline V gene, CDR1 is SGHAT and CDR2 is FQNNGV. V gave up 8 bases and J gave up 4 bases, with 14 bases separating them. The CDR3 runs 13 residues. CDR3 nucleotides: TGTGCCAGCTCCCATCAGGGTCGCACTGAAGCTTTCTTT. It yields the protein CASSHQGRTEAFF.

This clone was seen only once. The rearrangement joins TRBV27 to TRBJ1-5; 7 nucleotides line up with TRBD1. This CDR3 has 14 residues. The ends lost 3 bases at V and 1 base at J; junction bases unmatched: 0. Germline CDR1 MNHEY, CDR2 SMNVEV (reference sequence). CDR3: CASSLDRSNQPQHF. The CDR3 DNA sequence: TGTGCCAGCAGTTTGGACAGGAGCAATCAGCCCCAGCATTTT.

This clone was seen more than once but under ten times. The rearrangement uses TRBV7-9 and TRBJ1-2; D not certain. V dropped 5 bases and J dropped 8 bases, with 15 bases sitting between them. This CDR3 is built from 13 residues. Looked up from germline, CDR1 is SEHNR and CDR2 is FQNEAQ (reference sequence). CDR3 loop: CASSPDNLKGYTF. DNA of the CDR3: TGTGCCAGCAGCCCCGACAATCTCAAGGGCTACACCTTC.

The V gene is TRBV25-1, the J gene TRBJ1-4; D remains unclear. V lost 2 bases and J 7 bases, leaving 5 bases between the germline ends. The CDR3 totals 12 residues. The V gene's germline CDR1 is MGHDK and CDR2 SYGVNS. CDR3 region: CASSERGEKLFF. CDR3 nucleotide sequence: TGTGCCAGCAGTGAAAGAGGTGAAAAACTGTTTTTT.

V and J are TRBV7-3 and TRBJ2-7; no clear D gene. The germline V gene has CDR1 SGHTA and CDR2 FQGTGA. Trimming cost V 6 bases and J 1 base, with 13 bases left between them. The CDR3 is 14 residues long. Here the CDR3 reads CASRALARSYEQYF. CDR3 bases: TGTGCCAGCAGGGCCTTGGCAAGATCCTACGAGCAGTACTTC.

The chain carries TRBV7-9 and TRBJ2-7; 7 bases are shared with TRBD1. Germline trimming cut 4 bases from V and 6 bases from J; bases unmatched to any gene: 3. The V gene's germline CDR1 is SEHNR and CDR2 FQNEAQ (reference sequence). This CDR3 has 12 residues. The DNA for the CDR3 is TGTGCCAGCAGCTCGCAGGGGGTCGAGCAGTACTTC. This codes for CASSSQGVEQYF.

This clone appeared many times. The CDR3 sequence: CSVSLGAGQPQHF. The DNA of the CDR3 is TGCAGCGTCTCACTGGGGGCCGGTCAGCCCCAGCATTTT. The chain is built from TRBV29-1 and TRBJ1-5, with a possible D match to TRBD1 (6 bases). V was trimmed by 6 bases and J by 6 bases, leaving 15 bases between them. Germline V gene sequence: CDR1 SQVTM, CDR2 ANQGSEA. The CDR3 loop spans 13 amino acids.

The DNA of the CDR3 is TGTGCCAGCAGTTACGGGGCGGGGGTGAACACTGAAGCTTTCTTT. Amino acid sequence: CASSYGAGVNTEAFF. The V and J genes are TRBV6-5 and TRBJ1-1, with a weak D call TRBD1 (5 bases). V lost 2 bases and J 0 bases, leaving 10 bases between the germline ends. CDR3 length: 15 amino acids. CDR1 and CDR2 from the germline V gene are MNHEY and SVGAGI.

The rearrangement links TRBV5-4 to TRBJ2-2; D possibly corresponds to TRBD1 (5 bases). CDR3 length: 13 amino acids. Germline V CDR1 and CDR2: SGHNT, YYREEE (reference sequence). Between the trimmed V and J ends, which lost 4 bases and 2 bases, there was a span of 6 bases. DNA of the CDR3: TGTGCCAGCAGCAGGGGTAACACCGGGGAGCTGTTTTTT. The encoded protein is CASSRGNTGELFF.

The J gene is TRBJ2-1, the V gene TRBV5-1; no clear D. The CDR3 contains 13 residues. V lost 7 bases and J 1 base, leaving 9 bases between the germline ends. The germline V gene has CDR1 SGHRS and CDR2 YFSETQ. CDR3 amino acids: CASYTTSYNEQFF. CDR3 in DNA: TGCGCCAGCTATACTACATCCTACAATGAGCAGTTCTTC.

V gene TRBV5-1 combines with J gene TRBJ2-2, with TRBD1 matching 7 bases. V was pared by 0 bases and J by 3 bases, with 2 bases of the junction left unmatched. Germline-derived CDR1 and CDR2 are SGHRS and YFSETQ. CDR3 length equals 15 residues. This CDR3 reads CASSLAQGDTGELFF. The DNA of the CDR3 is TGCGCCAGCAGCTTGGCCCAGGGGGACACCGGGGAGCTGTTTTTT. The full variable domain, with the rest looked up from reference TRBV5-1 and TRBJ2-2, is KAGVTQTPRYLIKTRGQQVTLSCSPISGHRSVSWYQQTPGQGLQFLFEYFSETQRNKGNFPGRFSGRQFSNSRSEMNVSTLELGDSALYLCASSLAQGDTGELFFGEGSRLTVL.

The J gene is TRBJ2-7, the V gene TRBV5-1; D perhaps matches TRBD2 (7 bases). From germline, CDR1 is SGHRS and CDR2 YFSETQ. Trimming cost V 1 base and J 5 bases, with 13 bases left between them. The CDR3 covers 14 residues. The CDR3 loop reads CASSLRGARDEQYF. The CDR3 DNA is TGCGCCAGCAGCTTGCGGGGGGCGAGGGACGAGCAGTACTTC. Drawing the rest from reference TRBV5-1 and TRBJ2-7, the complete variable domain is KAGVTQTPRYLIKTRGQQVTLSCSPISGHRSVSWYQQTPGQGLQFLFEYFSETQRNKGNFPGRFSGRQFSNSRSEMNVSTLELGDSALYLCASSLRGARDEQYFGPGTRLTVT.

This clone came up once. This chain links TRBV18 with TRBJ1-2; 7 bases match TRBD1. The germline gives CDR1 KGHSH, CDR2 LQKENI. Trimming took 3 bases from V and 10 from J; bases not matched to a gene: 11. The CDR3 contains 14 residues. Here the CDR3 DNA reads TGTGCCAGCTCACCGACAACCATCGACAGGGACTACACCTTC. This sequence encodes CASSPTTIDRDYTF.

The J gene is TRBJ2-5, the V gene TRBV6-5; TRBD1 matches at 9 bases. This CDR3 spans 15 amino acids. Germline V CDR1 and CDR2: MNHEY, SVGAGI. V shed 8 bases and J 5 bases; nucleotides not matched to a gene: 12. CDR3 nucleotides: TGTGCCAGCGGGGGCGGGACAGGGTTTGAGGAGACCCAGTACTTC. This codes for CASGGGTGFEETQYF.

A note on this clone: This sample also contains other DNA sequences that code for the same CDR3. V is TRBV27 and J is TRBJ2-7; 7 bases align to TRBD1. V trimming: 5 bases; J trimming: 0 bases; junction bases outside the gene matches: 4. Germline V gene data show CDR1 as MNHEY and CDR2 as SMNVEV (reference sequence). This CDR3 is built from 14 residues. CDR3 DNA: TGTGCCAGCAGTCTAAGACAGGGCTCCTACGAGCAGTACTTC. Residues: CASSLRQGSYEQYF.

The CDR3 DNA follows: TGTGCCAGCGCGTACGGGGGAACTAACTATGGCTACACCTTC. Translating gives CASAYGGTNYGYTF. The V call is TRBV7-9, the J call TRBJ1-2, with D perhaps TRBD1 (5 bases). V was clipped by 8 bases and J by 0 bases, with 13 bases between them. The CDR3 runs to 14 residues. Per the germline V gene, CDR1 is SEHNR and CDR2 is FQNEAQ (reference sequence). Full variable domain (remainder filled in from reference TRBV7-9 and TRBJ1-2): DTGVSQNPRHKITKRGQNVTFRCDPISEHNRLYWYRQTLGQGPEFLTYFQNEAQLEKSRLLSDRFSAERPKGSFSTLEIQRTEQGDSAMYLCASAYGGTNYGYTFGSGTRLTVV.

The gene calls are TRBV9 and TRBJ1-2; D perhaps matches TRBD1 (5 bases). In germline, CDR1 is SGDLS, CDR2 YYNGEE. CDR3 length equals 17 residues. The V end lost 4 bases, the J end lost 5 bases, and 24 bases lay between the germline ends. The CDR3 reads CASSPRDSAYLSYGYTF. The CDR3 coding sequence is TGTGCCAGCAGCCCGAGGGACTCCGCGTACTTATCATATGGCTACACCTTC.

The chain combines TRBV18 with TRBJ1-2, with TRBD1 identical over 11 bases. In germline, CDR1 is KGHSH, CDR2 LQKENI. This CDR3 has 13 amino acids. Trimming took 6 bases from V and 8 from J; bases not matched to a gene: 5. CDR3 sequence (DNA): TGTGCCAGCTCGGAGGACAGGGGGCTAGGCTACACCTTC. This gives the protein CASSEDRGLGYTF.

V gene TRBV15 combines with J gene TRBJ1-1, with unresolved D. CDR1 and CDR2 from the germline V gene are LNHNV and YYDKDF (reference sequence). The CDR3 covers 15 residues. V was trimmed by 1 base and J by 1 base, leaving 10 bases between them. The CDR3 coding sequence is TGTGCCACCAGCAGAGGGGAAGCGGGGAACACTGAAGCTTTCTTT. This codes for CATSRGEAGNTEAFF.

As for this clone: In the same sample, other DNA sequences code for this CDR3. The rearrangement joins TRBV9 to TRBJ1-4; 9 bases are a match to TRBD1. Looked up from germline, CDR1 is SGDLS and CDR2 is YYNGEE. CDR3 length: 14 amino acids. V lost 2 bases and J lost 6; bases outside the gene matches: 2. CDR3 residues: CASSVTGGDEKLFF. CDR3 nucleotides: TGTGCCAGCAGCGTCACAGGGGGCGATGAAAAACTGTTTTTT.

V usage is TRBV9 and J usage is TRBJ2-1, with D possibly being TRBD1 (6 bases). Germline CDR1 is SGDLS and CDR2 is YYNGEE. V gave up 4 bases and J gave up 1 base, with 15 bases separating them. This CDR3 spans 16 amino acids. CDR3 region: CASSLQTGRSYNEQFF. CDR3 DNA: TGTGCCAGCAGCCTGCAGACAGGCCGGTCCTACAATGAGCAGTTCTTC.

The V call is TRBV5-1, the J call TRBJ1-1; no reliable D call. The V gene lost 0 bases and the J gene lost 2 bases, with 14 bases spanning the gap. The CDR3 loop spans 16 amino acids. The germline CDR1 and CDR2 sequences are SGHRS and YFSETQ. Here the CDR3 DNA reads TGCGCCAGCAGCTTGGCCAGATCAGTAGCTAACACTGAAGCTTTCTTT. Amino acid sequence: CASSLARSVANTEAFF.

The chain employs TRBV2 and TRBJ1-2; no firm D call. This CDR3 has 13 amino acids. V lost 2 bases to trimming and J lost 2 bases, with 6 bases between them. Per the germline V gene, CDR1 is SNHLY and CDR2 is FYNNEI. In DNA, the CDR3 is TGTGCCAGCAGTGAACAGAAAAACTATGGCTACACCTTC. Protein product: CASSEQKNYGYTF.

This clone showed up just once. V gene TRBV5-6 combines with J gene TRBJ2-7, with D possibly TRBD1 on 5 matching bases. The CDR3 covers 14 residues. Trimming removed 2 bases from V and 6 bases from J, with 15 bases in between. Germline V gene data show CDR1 as SGHDT and CDR2 as YYEEEE. The CDR3 coding sequence is TGTGCCAGCAGCTTCCTACGACAGCAAGGCGAGCAGTACTTC. Its protein is CASSFLRQQGEQYF. The variable domain in full, completed from reference TRBV5-6 and TRBJ2-7, reads DAGVTQSPTHLIKTRGQQVTLRCSPKSGHDTVSWYQQALGQGPQFIFQYYEEEERQRGNFPDRFSGHQFPNYSSELNVNALLLGDSALYLCASSFLRQQGEQYFGPGTRLTVT.

J is TRBJ2-5 and V is TRBV5-1; 8 bases are a match to TRBD2. The V segment lost 3 bases and the J segment 2 bases; nucleotides outside the gene matches: 6. The CDR3 is 15 amino acids. Germline V gene lookup returns CDR1 SGHRS and CDR2 YFSETQ. The CDR3 sequence: CASSSLLAEQETQYF. In nucleotides, the CDR3 is TGCGCCAGCAGCTCGTTACTAGCGGAACAAGAGACCCAGTACTTC. The whole variable domain, filled in from reference TRBV5-1 and TRBJ2-5, reads KAGVTQTPRYLIKTRGQQVTLSCSPISGHRSVSWYQQTPGQGLQFLFEYFSETQRNKGNFPGRFSGRQFSNSRSEMNVSTLELGDSALYLCASSSLLAEQETQYFGPGTRLLVL.

The J gene is TRBJ1-3, the V gene TRBV5-5; D possibly corresponds to TRBD1 (6 bases). The CDR3 runs 16 residues. Germline CDR1 SGHKS, CDR2 YYEKEE (reference sequence). V was pared by 0 bases and J by 0 bases, with 10 bases between. Here the CDR3 DNA reads TGTGCCAGCAGCTTGGTGGGGGCGAGCTCTGGAAACACCATATATTTT. Translated: CASSLVGASSGNTIYF.